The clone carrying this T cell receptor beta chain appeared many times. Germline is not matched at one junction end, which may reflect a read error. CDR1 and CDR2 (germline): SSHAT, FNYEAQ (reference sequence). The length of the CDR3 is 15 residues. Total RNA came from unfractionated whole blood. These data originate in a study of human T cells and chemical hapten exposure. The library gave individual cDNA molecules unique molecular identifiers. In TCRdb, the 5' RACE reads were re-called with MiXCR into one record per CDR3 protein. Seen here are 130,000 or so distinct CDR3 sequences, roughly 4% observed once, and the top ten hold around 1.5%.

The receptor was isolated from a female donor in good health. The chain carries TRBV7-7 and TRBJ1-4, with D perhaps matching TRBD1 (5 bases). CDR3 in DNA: TGTGCTAGCAGCTCAAACGGGACCCTTGGTGAAAAACTGTTTTTT. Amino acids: CASSSNGTLGEKLFF.